The text below deals with one TCR beta chain. No antigen is known for it. No qualities accompany the bases; no much larger clone lies one base away. These data belong to a study of blood T cell repertoires in COVID-19 (dated by TCRdb to 2020 to 2022). As for the study more broadly: Samples from collaborators originated in the United States, Italy and Spain and spanned both the acute and convalescent phases of COVID-19. The prospective study material was composed of cDNA or gDNA derived from T cells, B-cell-depleted T cells, or PBMCs. A de-identified subject ID, COVID-19 status, age in years and sex were almost always included in the sample metadata. Where available, HLA class I and class II types were obtained from metadata supplied by the sample provider rather than from assay-based typing. Subjects who had been exposed to COVID-19, were actively infected with it, or had recovered from it provided the deeply sampled blood TCRbeta repertoires that made up the dataset. The samples were drawn from the first 160 participants of the ongoing ImmuneRACE study and from 1,254 subjects provided by 6 global collaborators. The repertoires were released in a freely available public database intended as a resource for research on the immune response to SARS-CoV-2. What the authors observed across the whole study: Clinical and demographic metadata were provided uncurated, with the amount varying by source and participant.

CDR3 length: 15 amino acids, cysteine to phenylalanine. Of all the DNA, just the CDR3 is kept, 45 bases in frame from base 1. The germline V gene gives CDR1 as SQVTM and CDR2 as ANQGSEA. V is clipped by 4 bases and J by 0 bases, and the sequence between their germline boundaries is 13 bases long. Collaborating institutions collected whole blood in K2EDTA tubes following their own protocols. For TCRbeta analysis, collaborators shipped samples as frozen whole blood, isolated PBMCs, or DNA extracted from either of those sample types. TCRbeta CDR3 regions were amplified from genomic DNA by means of the immunoSEQ Assay, a bias-controlled multiplex PCR. The study's own analysis went as follows. Nucleated cell counts per sample were estimated from amplification of reference gene primers within the assay. To quantify the absolute abundance of each unique TCRbeta CDR3 rearrangement, sequence reads were collapsed and filtered. For each sample, productive Simpson clonality was calculated by taking the square root of Simpson's diversity index across productive rearrangements. The table was pulled from immuneACCESS by TCRdb, which kept in-frame rearrangements only. Such tables lose some clones; where checked, under half of the loss comes from unresolved V genes, and the rest has no known cause. D and trimming come from the DNA, and the V and J calls and clone size come from that table. A total of more than 200,000 clones appear in this sample, over 70% of them only once. Of the sample, more than 25% falls within the top ten clones.

The sequenced material came from peripheral blood. The rearranged chain carries TRBV29-1 and TRBJ2-1; a confident D gene designation cannot be given. This sequence was found in a man aged 40-55 years with acute or convalescent COVID-19. CDR3 protein: CSVVVPSSSYNEQFF. The sequenced DNA is TGCAGCGTTGTTGTCCCTTCTAGCTCCTACAATGAGCAGTTCTTC.